The entry that follows covers one T cell receptor (beta chain) sequence. The entry originates in a study of blood T cell repertoires in COVID-19. Whole-study context: The analysed material was cDNA or gDNA that came from T cells, B-cell-depleted T cells, or PBMCs.

Data came from immunoSEQ multiplex PCR; TCRdb stores just in-frame clones and leaves some out. This table holds about 200,000 clones, over 75% found once. Germline V gene lookup returns CDR1 SQVTM and CDR2 ANQGSEA. The length of the CDR3 is 14 residues. The V end was cut by 1 base, the J end by 4 bases, with 11 bases between. The chain couples TRBV29-1 to TRBJ2-1, with D perhaps matching TRBD1 (5 bases). The sequence was collected from a man aged 45-60 years with acute or convalescent COVID-19. The specimen was peripheral blood. DNA of the CDR3: TGCAGCGTTGAAGGGGCGACAGATTACAATGAGCAGTTCTTC. Its translation is CSVEGATDYNEQFF.